The 25 T cell receptor beta chains presented below share a single source sample, sequenced in a study of liver allograft versus peripheral blood T cells. Study context: Transplanted-liver T cell receptor repertoires were compared with recipients' peripheral blood repertoires.

One entry per CDR3 protein, called by TCRdb with MiXCR from the reads. Counted here are about 14,000 distinct CDR3 sequences, about 20% occurring once; the ten biggest clones make up 5.8%. These TCRs come from a human patient who had a liver transplant. Some T cells may trace back to the graft donor.

This chain links TRBV13 with TRBJ1-2, with 9 bases matching TRBD1. This CDR3 region has 14 residues. Germline CDR1 and CDR2: PRHDT and FYEKMQ (reference sequence). J lost 7 bases, V lost 6 bases, and 9 bases had no gene match. This CDR3 is CASSLDRGSAGYTF. The CDR3 DNA sequence: TGTGCCAGCAGTTTGGACAGGGGATCGGCTGGCTACACCTTC.

This clonotype came up a few times. This rearrangement joins TRBV20-1 to TRBJ1-2; no definite D call. V lost 5 bases and J 8 bases, leaving 15 bases between the germline ends. The CDR3 spans 12 residues. Germline loops: CDR1 DFQATT, CDR2 SNEGSKA (reference sequence). In DNA, the CDR3 is TGCAGTGCTGGTGACCCCCAGAAGGGCTACACCTTC. It encodes CSAGDPQKGYTF.

This clonotype was counted a few times. The rearrangement joins TRBV20-1 to TRBJ1-2; no reliable D call. There are 13 residues in the CDR3. The germline gives CDR1 DFQATT, CDR2 SNEGSKA (reference sequence). Between the trimmed V and J ends, which lost 3 bases and 6 bases, there was a span of 14 bases. CDR3 bases: TGCAGTGCTAGTAAAGGGAGGGCAGATGGCTACACCTTC. Amino acids: CSASKGRADGYTF.

Sample share makes this clonotype medium-sized (0.01 to 0.1%). The chain couples TRBV6-6 to TRBJ1-2; no clear D gene. The CDR3 is made up of 12 amino acids. V was trimmed by 7 bases and J by 2 bases, leaving 8 bases between them. From germline, CDR1 is MNHNY and CDR2 SVGAGI (reference sequence). In DNA form, the CDR3 reads TGTGCCAGCACTGTCGAAAACTATGGCTACACCTTC. It yields the protein CASTVENYGYTF.

The sample holds many counts of this clonotype. The chain recombines TRBV13 with TRBJ1-5; 7 nucleotides agree with TRBD1. Germline loops: CDR1 PRHDT, CDR2 FYEKMQ (reference sequence). Losses at the gene ends were 10 bases for V and 3 bases for J; bases not matched to a gene: 12. The CDR3 has 15 amino acids. The CDR3 DNA is TGTGCCAACCCGCCCAGGGGGGTGCACAATCAGCCCCAGCATTTT. It translates to CANPPRGVHNQPQHF.

The CDR3 DNA is TGTGCCAGCAGTTCTGGACAGGGGGGAACTGAAGCTTTCTTT. Protein sequence: CASSSGQGGTEAFF. The V gene is TRBV6-6, the J gene TRBJ1-1; 10 positions match TRBD1. The V gene end was trimmed by 4 bases and the J gene end by 5 bases; junction bases not matched to a gene: 4. The CDR3 totals 14 residues. Germline V CDR1 and CDR2: MNHNY, SVGAGI (reference sequence).

Many counts were recorded for this clonotype. Compared with germline, one end of the junction differs, possibly owing to a read error. The rearrangement uses TRBV6-5 and TRBJ1-1; D perhaps matches TRBD1 (6 bases). CDR1 MNHEY and CDR2 SVGAGI come from the germline V gene. CDR3 length: 15 amino acids. CDR3 sequence reads: CASTYEWGRNTEAFF. For the CDR3, the DNA is TGTGCCAGCACTTACGAGTGGGGGCGGAACACTGAAGCTTTCTTT.

V is TRBV7-2 and J is TRBJ1-5; no definite D call. Germline-derived CDR1 and CDR2 are SGHTA and FQGNSA. There are 11 residues in the CDR3. Trimming removed 5 bases at V and 7 bases at J, with 6 bases between. The DNA for the CDR3 is TGTGCCAGCAGCCCCCCCCAGCCCCAGCATTTT. Its protein is CASSPPQPQHF.

This clonotype turned up a few times. This rearrangement joins TRBV6-1 to TRBJ1-5; maybe TRBD1 (5 bases). The CDR3 consists of 13 residues. CDR1 and CDR2 (germline): MNHNS, SASEGT. With 6 bases removed from V and 2 bases from J, the gap between germline ends came to 8 bases. CDR3 nucleotide sequence: TGTGCCAGCAGGGGACCTCGCAATCAGCCCCAGCATTTT. It is translated as CASRGPRNQPQHF.

This rearrangement joins TRBV5-4 to TRBJ2-1; tentatively, D is TRBD1 (5 bases). V was pared by 3 bases and J by 1 base, with 8 bases between. CDR1 SGHNT and CDR2 YYREEE come from the germline V gene (reference sequence). CDR3 size: 14 residues. The CDR3 sequence: CASSSQGSYNEQFF. In DNA form, the CDR3 reads TGTGCCAGCAGCTCCCAGGGTTCCTACAATGAGCAGTTCTTC.

Sample share makes this clonotype medium-sized. The chain carries TRBV29-1 and TRBJ1-5, with a possible D match to TRBD1 (6 bases). The germline CDR1 and CDR2 sequences are SQVTM and ANQGSEA. Trimming took off 5 bases at V and 2 bases at J, with 10 bases between the two ends. The CDR3 totals 13 residues. The CDR3 reads CSVQGQGNQPQHF. CDR3 nucleotides: TGCAGCGTTCAGGGGCAGGGCAATCAGCCCCAGCATTTT.

The genes are TRBV19 and TRBJ1-5; D is unclear. The germline gives CDR1 LNHDA, CDR2 SQIVND (reference sequence). V was trimmed by 0 bases and J by 0 bases, leaving 3 bases between them. The CDR3 is 14 residues long. CDR3 region: CASSIDPSNQPQHF. As DNA, the CDR3 is TGTGCCAGTAGTATAGACCCTAGCAATCAGCCCCAGCATTTT. Full variable domain (remainder filled in from reference TRBV19 and TRBJ1-5): DGGITQSPKYLFRKEGQNVTLSCEQNLNHDAMYWYRQDPGQGLRLIYYSQIVNDFQKGDIAEGYSVSREKKESFPLTVTSAQKNPTAFYLCASSIDPSNQPQHFGDGTRLSIL.

This clonotype counts as medium-sized (0.01 to 0.1%). The genes are TRBV6-5 and TRBJ1-2; D remains ambiguous. Germline CDR1 is MNHEY and CDR2 is SVGAGI. V was cut by 4 bases and J by 8 bases, with 11 bases left in between. CDR3 size: 12 residues. The CDR3 nucleotides read TGTGCCAGCAGTTCCCCGGTGCGGGGCTACACCTTC. Translating gives CASSSPVRGYTF.

This clonotype is medium-sized within its sample. The chain carries TRBV29-1 and TRBJ1-1; a weak D match, TRBD1 (5 bases). CDR1 SQVTM and CDR2 ANQGSEA come from the germline V gene. The V and J ends lost 5 bases and 5 bases respectively, with 12 bases between them. The CDR3 covers 12 residues. The CDR3 reads CSVRGLVTEAFF. The CDR3 DNA is TGCAGCGTTAGGGGCCTTGTGACTGAAGCTTTCTTT.

The table lists this clonotype with many counts. The chain links TRBV29-1 to TRBJ2-5; D might be TRBD1 (5 bases). The CDR3 runs 14 residues. Germline CDR1 is SQVTM and CDR2 is ANQGSEA. Deletions cut 7 bases from V and 2 bases from J, with 17 bases between. CDR3 region: CSGQGSHRQETQYF. In nucleotides, the CDR3 is TGCAGCGGCCAAGGATCCCACAGGCAAGAGACCCAGTACTTC.

This clonotype occurred many times. This chain uses TRBV9 with TRBJ1-6, with 10 bases aligning to TRBD1. Germline V lookup: CDR1 SGDLS, CDR2 YYNGEE. The ends lost 3 bases at V and 6 bases at J; junction bases unmatched: 3. CDR3 length equals 15 residues. The CDR3, as DNA: TGTGCCAGCAGCGGACAGGGGGCCTTTAATTCACCCCTCCACTTT. This gives the protein CASSGQGAFNSPLHF.

This clonotype qualifies as medium-sized. The gene calls are TRBV10-3 and TRBJ2-5; 12 positions agree with TRBD2. CDR1 ENHRY and CDR2 SYGVKD come from the germline V gene. The CDR3 extends over 16 amino acids. J lost 2 bases, V lost 2 bases, and 3 bases had no gene match. The CDR3 DNA reads TGTGCCATCAGTGAGCGTGGACTAGCGGGGCAAGAGACCCAGTACTTC. It specifies CAISERGLAGQETQYF.

In its sample, this clonotype is medium-sized. The chain carries TRBV6-5 and TRBJ1-2; D is ambiguous. With 4 bases removed from V and 6 bases from J, the gap between germline ends came to 18 bases. CDR3 length: 15 residues. Germline values: CDR1 MNHEY, CDR2 SVGAGI. The CDR3 DNA sequence: TGTGCCAGCAGTTCTTACCCGGGCCTAAGCGATGGCTACACCTTC. Protein sequence: CASSSYPGLSDGYTF.

This rearrangement joins TRBV7-2 to TRBJ2-7, with D tentatively TRBD1 or TRBD2 (6 bases each). Germline V CDR1 and CDR2: SGHTA, FQGNSA. V was cut by 3 bases and J by 2 bases, with 14 bases left in between. The CDR3 covers 15 residues. Here the CDR3 reads CASSLGQGRTYEQYF. CDR3 DNA sequence: TGTGCCAGCAGCTTGGGCCAGGGGAGGACCTACGAGCAGTACTTC.

This clonotype was found a few times. V is TRBV18 and J is TRBJ1-5; D call uncertain. Germline CDR1 reads KGHSH; CDR2 reads LQKENI. This CDR3 spans 15 amino acids. V lost 4 bases and J 5 bases, leaving 15 bases between the germline ends. The CDR3 sequence: CASSLTSAEDQPQHF. In DNA, the CDR3 is TGTGCCAGCTCACTAACCTCGGCAGAAGATCAGCCCCAGCATTTT.

The chain recombines TRBV5-4 with TRBJ1-1; TRBD1 is a possible D gene (5 bases). The CDR3 covers 13 residues. CDR1 is SGHNT, CDR2 YYREEE, per germline (reference sequence). The germline V and J ends were trimmed by 2 bases and 1 base, with 6 bases remaining between them. The CDR3 DNA reads TGTGCCAGCAGCTTAGACAGGAACACTGAAGCTTTCTTT. This encodes CASSLDRNTEAFF.

The chain has TRBV10-3 and TRBJ1-6; D is uncertain. The ends were cut back, 10 bases at V and 0 bases at J, with 7 bases in the middle. Germline V gene data show CDR1 as ENHRY and CDR2 as SYGVKD. This CDR3 has 13 residues. In DNA, the CDR3 is TGTGCCACCCGGAGCTCCTATAATTCACCCCTCCACTTT. It codes for CATRSSYNSPLHF.

This clonotype appeared many times. J is TRBJ1-4 and V is TRBV6-2 or TRBV6-3, with 10 nucleotides matching TRBD1. From germline, CDR1 is MNHEY and CDR2 SVGEGT. This CDR3 spans 11 amino acids. J gave up 10 bases and V 8 bases, and 1 base lay outside the gene matches. This chain's CDR3 is CASGQGGKLFF. CDR3 DNA: TGTGCCAGCGGACAGGGGGGAAAACTGTTTTTT.

Concerning this clonotype: A much larger clone differs by one base, so this may be a read error. The V and J genes are TRBV6-5 and TRBJ1-4; D ambiguous. Germline assignment: CDR1 MNHEY and CDR2 SVGAGI. This CDR3 region has 12 residues. DNA for the CDR3: TGTTCCAGCAGTTACTCGACGGGAAAACTGTTTTTT. It yields the protein CSSSYSTGKLFF.

The gene calls are TRBV7-9 and TRBJ2-2; D ambiguous. The CDR3 spans 14 residues. Germline V gene lookup returns CDR1 SEHNR and CDR2 FQNEAQ (reference sequence). The V gene lost 3 bases and the J gene lost 5 bases, with 10 bases spanning the gap. In DNA form, the CDR3 reads TGTGCCAGCAGCTTCGACTCCATAACCGGGGAGCTGTTTTTT. Protein sequence: CASSFDSITGELFF.